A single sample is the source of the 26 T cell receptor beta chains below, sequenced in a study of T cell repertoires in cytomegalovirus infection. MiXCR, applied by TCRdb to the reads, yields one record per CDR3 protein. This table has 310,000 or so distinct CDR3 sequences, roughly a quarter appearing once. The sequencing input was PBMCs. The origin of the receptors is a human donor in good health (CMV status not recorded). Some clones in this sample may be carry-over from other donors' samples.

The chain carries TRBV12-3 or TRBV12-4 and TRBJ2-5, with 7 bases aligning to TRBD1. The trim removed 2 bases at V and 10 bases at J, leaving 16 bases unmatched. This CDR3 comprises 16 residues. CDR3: CASSLPRDSLSVNQYF. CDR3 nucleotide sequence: TGTGCCAGCAGTTTACCCCGGGACAGTTTGAGCGTTAACCAGTACTTC.

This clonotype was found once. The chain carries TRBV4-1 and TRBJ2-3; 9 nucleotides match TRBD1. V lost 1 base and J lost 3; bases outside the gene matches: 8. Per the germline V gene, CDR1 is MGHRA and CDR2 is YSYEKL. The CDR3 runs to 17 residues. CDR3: CASSQVVRDRVTDTQYF. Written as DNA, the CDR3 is TGCGCCAGCAGCCAAGTTGTCCGGGACAGGGTGACAGATACGCAGTATTTT.

CDR3 sequence reads: CASSPLGGENNQPQHF. Here the CDR3 DNA reads TGTGCCAGCTCACCACTGGGGGGAGAGAACAATCAGCCCCAGCATTTT. The chain combines TRBV18 with TRBJ1-5, with D maybe TRBD1 (5 bases). This CDR3 spans 16 amino acids. The germline V gene has CDR1 KGHSH and CDR2 LQKENI. V lost 1 base, J lost 3 bases, and 13 bases lay in between.

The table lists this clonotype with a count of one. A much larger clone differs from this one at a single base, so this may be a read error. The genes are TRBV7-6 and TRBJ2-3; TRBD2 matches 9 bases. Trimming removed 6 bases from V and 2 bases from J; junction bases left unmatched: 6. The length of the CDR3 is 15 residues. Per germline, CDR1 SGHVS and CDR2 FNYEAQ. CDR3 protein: CASRLTSGVTDTQYF. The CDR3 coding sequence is TGTGCCAGCAGATTGACTAGCGGCGTCACAGATACGCAGTATTTT.

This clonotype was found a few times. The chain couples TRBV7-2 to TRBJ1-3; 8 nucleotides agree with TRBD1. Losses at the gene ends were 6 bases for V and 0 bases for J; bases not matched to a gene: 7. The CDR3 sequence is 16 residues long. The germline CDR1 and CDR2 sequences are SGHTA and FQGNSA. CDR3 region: CASRPTGGNSGNTIYF. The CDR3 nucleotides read TGTGCCAGCAGGCCCACAGGGGGAAACTCTGGAAACACCATATATTTT.

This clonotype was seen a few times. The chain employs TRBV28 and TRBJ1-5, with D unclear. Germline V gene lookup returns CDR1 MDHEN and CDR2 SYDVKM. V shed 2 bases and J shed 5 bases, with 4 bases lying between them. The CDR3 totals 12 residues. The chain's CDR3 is CASSLQYQPQHF. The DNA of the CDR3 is TGTGCCAGCAGTTTACAATATCAGCCCCAGCATTTT.

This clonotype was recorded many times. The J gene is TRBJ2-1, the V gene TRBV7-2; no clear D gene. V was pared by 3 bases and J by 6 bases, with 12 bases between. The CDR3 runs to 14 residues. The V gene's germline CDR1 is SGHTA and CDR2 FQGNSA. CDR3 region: CASSFTSTGNEQFF. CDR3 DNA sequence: TGTGCCAGCAGCTTTACCAGTACTGGCAATGAGCAGTTCTTC.

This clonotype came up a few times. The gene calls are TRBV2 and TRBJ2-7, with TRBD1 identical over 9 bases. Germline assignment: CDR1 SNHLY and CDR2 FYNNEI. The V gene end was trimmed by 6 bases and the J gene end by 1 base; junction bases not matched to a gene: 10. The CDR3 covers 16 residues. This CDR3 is CASRGATDRGSYEQYF. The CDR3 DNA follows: TGTGCCAGCAGGGGAGCCACGGACAGGGGATCCTACGAGCAGTACTTC.

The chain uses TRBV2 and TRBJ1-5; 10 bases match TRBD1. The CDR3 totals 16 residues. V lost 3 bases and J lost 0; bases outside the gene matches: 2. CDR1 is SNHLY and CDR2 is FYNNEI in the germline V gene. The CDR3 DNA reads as TGTGCCAGCAGTGACGGACAGGGGGGTAGCAATCAGCCCCAGCATTTT. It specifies CASSDGQGGSNQPQHF. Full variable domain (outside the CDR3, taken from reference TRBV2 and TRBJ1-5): EPEVTQTPSHQVTQMGQEVILRCVPISNHLYFYWYRQILGQKVEFLVSFYNNEISEKSEIFDDQFSVERPDGSNFTLKIRSTKLEDSAMYFCASSDGQGGSNQPQHFGDGTRLSIL.

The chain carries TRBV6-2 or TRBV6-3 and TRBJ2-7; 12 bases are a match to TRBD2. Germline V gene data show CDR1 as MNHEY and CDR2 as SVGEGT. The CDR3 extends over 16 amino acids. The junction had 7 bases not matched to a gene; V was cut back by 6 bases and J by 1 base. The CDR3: CASSSGGTSGSYEQYV. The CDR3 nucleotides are TGTGCCAGCAGCTCCGGGGGGACTAGCGGGTCCTACGAGCAGTACGTC.

The DNA of the CDR3 is TGTGCCAGCAGCTCCCGGGAAGGCTGGGCCAACGTCCTGACTTTC. Its protein product is CASSSREGWANVLTF. V and J are TRBV5-6 and TRBJ2-6; D is possibly TRBD2 (5 bases). V gave up 3 bases and J gave up 5 bases, with 12 bases separating them. Germline V gene sequence: CDR1 SGHDT, CDR2 YYEEEE. CDR3 length: 15 amino acids.

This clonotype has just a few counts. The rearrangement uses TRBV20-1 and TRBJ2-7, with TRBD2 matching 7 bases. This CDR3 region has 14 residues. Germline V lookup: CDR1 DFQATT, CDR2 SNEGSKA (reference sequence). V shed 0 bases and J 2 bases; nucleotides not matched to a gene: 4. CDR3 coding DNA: TGCAGTGCTAGAGATGGGGGGGGTACCTACGAGCAGTACTTC. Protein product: CSARDGGGTYEQYF.

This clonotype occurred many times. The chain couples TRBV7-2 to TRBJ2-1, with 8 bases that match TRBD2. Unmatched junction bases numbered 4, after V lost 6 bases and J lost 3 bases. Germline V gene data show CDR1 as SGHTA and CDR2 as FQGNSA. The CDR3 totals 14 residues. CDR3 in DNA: TGTGCCAGCAGTTACGGGACTAGCTACAATGAGCAGTTCTTC. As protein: CASSYGTSYNEQFF.

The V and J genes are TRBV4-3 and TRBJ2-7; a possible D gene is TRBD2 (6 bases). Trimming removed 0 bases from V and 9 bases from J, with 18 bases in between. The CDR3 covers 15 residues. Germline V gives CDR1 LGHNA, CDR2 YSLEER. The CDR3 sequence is CASSQESSGSFGQYF. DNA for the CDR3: TGCGCCAGCAGCCAAGAGAGTAGCGGATCGTTCGGGCAGTACTTC.

This CDR3 is CASSFQGIVTDTQYF. The CDR3 region has the DNA TGTGCCAGCAGCTTTCAGGGGATCGTCACAGATACGCAGTATTTT. This chain connects TRBV11-2 to TRBJ2-3; a weak D match, TRBD1 (6 bases). The CDR3 has 15 residues. CDR1 SGHAT and CDR2 FQNNGV come from the germline V gene. Trimming took off 3 bases at V and 2 bases at J, with 12 bases between the two ends.

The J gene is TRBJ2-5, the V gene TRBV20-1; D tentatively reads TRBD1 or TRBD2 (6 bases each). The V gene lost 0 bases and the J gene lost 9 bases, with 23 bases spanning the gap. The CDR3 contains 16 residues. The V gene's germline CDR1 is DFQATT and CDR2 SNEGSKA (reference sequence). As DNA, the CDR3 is TGCAGTGCTAGAGATTCGGGGGCTAAGCGGCGCGGGGCCCAGTACTTC. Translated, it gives CSARDSGAKRRGAQYF.

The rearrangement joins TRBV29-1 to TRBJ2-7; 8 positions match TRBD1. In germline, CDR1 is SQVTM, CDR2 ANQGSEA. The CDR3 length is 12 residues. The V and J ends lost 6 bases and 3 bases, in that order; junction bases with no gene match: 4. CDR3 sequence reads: CSVGQVNYEQYF. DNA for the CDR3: TGCAGCGTGGGACAGGTAAACTACGAGCAGTACTTC.

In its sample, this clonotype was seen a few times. The CDR3 DNA sequence: TGCGCCAGCAGAACCAGGGGTACTGGAAACACCATATATTTT. Its translation: CASRTRGTGNTIYF. This chain links TRBV4-3 with TRBJ1-3, with TRBD1 as a possible D gene (6 bases). This CDR3 contains 14 residues. V lost 6 bases to trimming and J lost 2 bases, with 11 bases between them. CDR1 is LGHNA and CDR2 is YSLEER in the germline V gene.

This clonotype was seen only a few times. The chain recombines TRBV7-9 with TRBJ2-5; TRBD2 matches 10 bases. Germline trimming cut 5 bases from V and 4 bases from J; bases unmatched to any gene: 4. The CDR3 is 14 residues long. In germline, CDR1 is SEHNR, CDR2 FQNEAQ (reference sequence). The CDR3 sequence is CASSPLAGAETQYF. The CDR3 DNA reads TGTGCCAGCAGCCCTCTAGCGGGGGCAGAGACCCAGTACTTC.

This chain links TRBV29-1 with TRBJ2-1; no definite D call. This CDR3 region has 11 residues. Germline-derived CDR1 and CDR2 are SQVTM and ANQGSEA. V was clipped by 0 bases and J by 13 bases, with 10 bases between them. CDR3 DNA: TGCAGCGTTGAAGATGGCCTCTATCAGTTCTTC. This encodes CSVEDGLYQFF.

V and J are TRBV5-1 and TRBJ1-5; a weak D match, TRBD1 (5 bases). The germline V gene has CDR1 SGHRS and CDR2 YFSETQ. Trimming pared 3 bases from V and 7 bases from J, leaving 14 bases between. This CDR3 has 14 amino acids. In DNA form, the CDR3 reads TGCGCCAGCAGCTCTTCCAGGGAGGACCAGCCCCAGCATTTT. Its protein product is CASSSSREDQPQHF.

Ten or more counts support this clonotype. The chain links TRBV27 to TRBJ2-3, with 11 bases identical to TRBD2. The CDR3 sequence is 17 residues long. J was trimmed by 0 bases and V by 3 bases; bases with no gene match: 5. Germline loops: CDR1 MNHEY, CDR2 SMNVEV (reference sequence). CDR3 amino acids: CASSFVGTSGSTDTQYF. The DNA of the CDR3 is TGTGCCAGCAGTTTCGTCGGGACTAGCGGTAGCACAGATACGCAGTATTTT.

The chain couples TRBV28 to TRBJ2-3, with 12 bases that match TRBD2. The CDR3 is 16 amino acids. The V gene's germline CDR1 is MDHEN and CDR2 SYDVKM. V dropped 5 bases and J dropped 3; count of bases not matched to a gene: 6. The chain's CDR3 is CASSHLGTSGTDTQYF. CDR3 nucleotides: TGTGCCAGCAGTCACCTCGGGACTAGCGGGACAGATACGCAGTATTTT.

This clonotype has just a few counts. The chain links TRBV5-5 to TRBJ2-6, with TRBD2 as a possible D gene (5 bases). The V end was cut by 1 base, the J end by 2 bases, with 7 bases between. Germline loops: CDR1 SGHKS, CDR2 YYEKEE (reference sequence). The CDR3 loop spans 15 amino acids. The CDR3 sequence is CASSLKLAGANVLTF. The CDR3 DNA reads TGTGCCAGCAGCTTGAAACTAGCTGGGGCCAACGTCCTGACTTTC.

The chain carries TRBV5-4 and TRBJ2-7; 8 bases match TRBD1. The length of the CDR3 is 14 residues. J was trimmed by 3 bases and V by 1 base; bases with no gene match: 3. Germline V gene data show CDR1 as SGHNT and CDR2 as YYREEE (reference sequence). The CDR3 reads CASSLFGTGYEQYF. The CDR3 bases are TGTGCCAGCAGCTTGTTCGGGACAGGCTACGAGCAGTACTTC.

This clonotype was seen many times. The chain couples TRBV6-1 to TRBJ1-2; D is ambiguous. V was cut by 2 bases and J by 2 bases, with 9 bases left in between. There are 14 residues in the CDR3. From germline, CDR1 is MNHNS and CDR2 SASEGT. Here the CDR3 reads CASSETARNYGYTF. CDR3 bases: TGTGCCAGCAGTGAAACGGCGAGAAACTATGGCTACACCTTC.